This T cell receptor beta chain was sequenced in a study of T-cell reconstitution after alpha-beta-depleted transplantation in children. Unique molecular identifiers featured in how the TCRbeta library was prepared. MiXCR was run by TCRdb on the PCR reads, yielding one entry per CDR3 protein. The sample contains roughly 500,000 distinct CDR3 sequences, 15% to 20% of which appear only once. With 5 bases removed from V and 1 base from J, the gap between germline ends came to 12 bases. This CDR3 has 15 residues. The germline gives CDR1 SGHTA, CDR2 FQGNSA. The V call is TRBV7-2, the J call TRBJ2-1, with D perhaps matching TRBD2 (5 bases). The source material was PBMCs from the stem cell graft donor, sampled from the stem cell graft. The TCR comes from a human donor who donated a stem cell graft to a child with acute lymphoblastic leukemia. The CDR3 DNA is TGTGCCAGCAGCCGTATTAGCGTTTCCTACAATGAGCAGTTCTTC. Protein sequence: CASSRISVSYNEQFF.